Below, 4 T cell receptor beta chains from the same sample are listed, as sequenced in a study of blood T cell repertoires in COVID-19. Generated by immunoSEQ multiplex PCR, the TCRdb table keeps only in-frame clones and is missing some. This sample has 88,000 or so clones, with around four fifths found just once. The sequenced material came from peripheral blood. Source of these receptors: a human donor in a cohort sampled during active COVID-19.

This CDR3 reads CASSFSGTSQVQFF. In DNA, the CDR3 is TGTGCCAGCAGCTTTTCCGGGACTAGTCAGGTTCAGTTCTTC. J is TRBJ2-1 and V is TRBV7-3; 8 bases line up with TRBD2. Looked up from germline, CDR1 is SGHTA and CDR2 is FQGTGA. The length of the CDR3 is 14 residues. After removal of 3 bases from V and 13 bases from J, the junction contained 11 bases not matched to a gene.

This clone was detected only a few times. The V call is TRBV14, the J call TRBJ2-1; TRBD1 might be the D (5 bases). Germline-derived CDR1 and CDR2 are SGHDN and FVKESK. The CDR3 consists of 16 residues. The V end was cut by 5 bases, the J end by 1 base, with 15 bases between. CDR3 nucleotides: TGTGCCAGCAGCGCAGGGCGGTTCGGATCCTACAATGAGCAGTTCTTC. This gives the protein CASSAGRFGSYNEQFF.

The chain uses TRBV5-8 and TRBJ1-5; 12 positions agree with TRBD1. The CDR3 runs 18 residues. J was trimmed by 1 base and V by 3 bases; bases with no gene match: 8. Per germline, CDR1 SGHTS and CDR2 YDEGEE. Here the CDR3 reads CASSWGTGGRVSNQPQHF. DNA for the CDR3: TGTGCCAGCAGCTGGGGGACAGGGGGCCGGGTGAGCAATCAGCCCCAGCATTTT.

This rearrangement joins TRBV2 to TRBJ2-7; tentative D call: TRBD2 (5 bases). The germline V and J ends were trimmed by 4 bases and 7 bases, with 17 bases remaining between them. The CDR3 length is 14 residues. Germline V gene sequence: CDR1 SNHLY, CDR2 FYNNEI. Here the CDR3 reads CASSVRDNLAEQYF. Here the CDR3 DNA reads TGTGCCAGCAGTGTGAGGGATAATTTAGCGGAGCAGTACTTC.